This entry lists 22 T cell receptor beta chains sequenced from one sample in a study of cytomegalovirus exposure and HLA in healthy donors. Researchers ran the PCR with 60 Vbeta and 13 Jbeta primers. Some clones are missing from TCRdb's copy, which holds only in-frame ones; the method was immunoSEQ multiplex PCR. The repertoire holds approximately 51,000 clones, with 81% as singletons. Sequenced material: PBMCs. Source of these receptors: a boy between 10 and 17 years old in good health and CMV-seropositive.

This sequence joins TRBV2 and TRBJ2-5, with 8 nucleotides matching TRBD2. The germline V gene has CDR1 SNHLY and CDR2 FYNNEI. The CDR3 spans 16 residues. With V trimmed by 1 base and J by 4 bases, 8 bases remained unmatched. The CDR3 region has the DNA TGTGCCAGCAGTGAAGAGGGTAGCGGGGCGGGAGAGACCCAGTACTTC. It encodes CASSEEGSGAGETQYF. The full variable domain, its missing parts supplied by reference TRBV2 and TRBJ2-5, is EPEVTQTPSHQVTQMGQEVILRCVPISNHLYFYWYRQILGQKVEFLVSFYNNEISEKSEIFDDQFSVERPDGSNFTLKIRSTKLEDSAMYFCASSEEGSGAGETQYFGPGTRLLVL.

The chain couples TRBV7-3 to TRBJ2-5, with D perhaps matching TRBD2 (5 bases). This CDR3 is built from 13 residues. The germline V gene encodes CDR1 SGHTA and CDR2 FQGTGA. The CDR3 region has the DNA TGTGTCCGAGGGATCCCCCACCGAGAGACCCAGTACTTC. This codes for CVRGIPHRETQYF.

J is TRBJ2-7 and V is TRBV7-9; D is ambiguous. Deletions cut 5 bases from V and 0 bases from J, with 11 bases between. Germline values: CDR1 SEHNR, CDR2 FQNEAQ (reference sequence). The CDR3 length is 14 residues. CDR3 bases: TGTGCCAGCAGCGAAAACTCGGGCTCCTACGAGCAGTACTTC. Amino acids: CASSENSGSYEQYF.

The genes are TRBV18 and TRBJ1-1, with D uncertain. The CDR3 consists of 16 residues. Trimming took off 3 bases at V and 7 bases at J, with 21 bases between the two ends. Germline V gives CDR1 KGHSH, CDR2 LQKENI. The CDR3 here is CASSPEGGLRHSEAFF. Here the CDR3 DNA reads TGTGCCAGCTCACCTGAGGGTGGGCTTCGACATAGTGAAGCTTTCTTT. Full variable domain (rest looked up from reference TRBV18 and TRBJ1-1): NAGVMQNPRHLVRRRGQEARLRCSPMKGHSHVYWYRQLPEEGLKFMVYLQKENIIDESGMPKERFSAEFPKEGPSILRIQQVVRGDSAAYFCASSPEGGLRHSEAFFGQGTRLTVV.

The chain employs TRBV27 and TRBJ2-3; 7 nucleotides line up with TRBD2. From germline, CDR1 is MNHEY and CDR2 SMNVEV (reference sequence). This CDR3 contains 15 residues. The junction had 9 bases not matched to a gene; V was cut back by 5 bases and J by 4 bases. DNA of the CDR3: TGTGCCAGCAGTCCGATGTCGACTAGCTCAGATACGCAGTATTTT. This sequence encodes CASSPMSTSSDTQYF.

The CDR3 nucleotides are TGTGCCAGTAGTATAATGGGGACAGCCTCGCCGGAGACCCAGTACTTC. As protein: CASSIMGTASPETQYF. The rearrangement joins TRBV19 to TRBJ2-5; the match to TRBD1 covers 7 bases. Germline CDR1 reads LNHDA; CDR2 reads SQIVND (reference sequence). This CDR3 has 16 amino acids. Trimming at V came to 2 bases and at J to 5 bases, leaving 11 bases not matched to a gene.

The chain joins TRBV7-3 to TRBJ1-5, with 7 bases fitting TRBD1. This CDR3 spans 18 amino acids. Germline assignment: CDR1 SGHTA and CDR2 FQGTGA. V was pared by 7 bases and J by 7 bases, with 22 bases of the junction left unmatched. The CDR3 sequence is CASITPPCVPRQGQPQHF. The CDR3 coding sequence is TGTGCCAGCATCACCCCGCCATGTGTCCCGAGACAGGGACAGCCCCAGCATTTT.

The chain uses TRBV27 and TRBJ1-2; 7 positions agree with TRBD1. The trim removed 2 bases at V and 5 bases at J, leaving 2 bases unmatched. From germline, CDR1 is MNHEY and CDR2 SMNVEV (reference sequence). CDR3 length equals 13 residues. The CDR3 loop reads CASSLTGVYGYTF. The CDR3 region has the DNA TGTGCCAGCAGTTTAACAGGGGTTTATGGCTACACCTTC.

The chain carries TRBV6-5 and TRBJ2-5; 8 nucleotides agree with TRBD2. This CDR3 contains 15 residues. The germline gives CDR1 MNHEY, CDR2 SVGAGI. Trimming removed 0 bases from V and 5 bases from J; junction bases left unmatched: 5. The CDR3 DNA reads TGTGCCAGCAGTTACTCCCGGGGGGGAGAGGAGACCCAGTACTTC. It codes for CASSYSRGGEETQYF.

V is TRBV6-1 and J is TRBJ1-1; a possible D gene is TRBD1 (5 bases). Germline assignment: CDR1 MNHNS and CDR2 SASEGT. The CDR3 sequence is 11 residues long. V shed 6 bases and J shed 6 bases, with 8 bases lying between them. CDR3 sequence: CASRETAEAFF. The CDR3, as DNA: TGTGCCAGCAGGGAGACAGCTGAAGCTTTCTTT.

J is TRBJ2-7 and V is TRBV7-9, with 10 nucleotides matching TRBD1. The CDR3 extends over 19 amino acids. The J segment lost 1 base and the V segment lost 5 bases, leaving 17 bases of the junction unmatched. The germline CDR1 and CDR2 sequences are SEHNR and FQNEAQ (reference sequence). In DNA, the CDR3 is TGTGCCAGCAGCCCGGGGGGGACAGGGGTGAGGGGAAGTTCCTACGAGCAGTACTTC. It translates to CASSPGGTGVRGSSYEQYF.

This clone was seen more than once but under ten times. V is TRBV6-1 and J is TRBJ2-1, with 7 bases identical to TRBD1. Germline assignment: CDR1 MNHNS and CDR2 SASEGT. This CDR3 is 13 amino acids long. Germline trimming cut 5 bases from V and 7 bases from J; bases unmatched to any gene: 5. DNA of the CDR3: TGTGCCAGCAGTCTGGGGACAGTTAATGAGCAGTTCTTC. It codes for CASSLGTVNEQFF.

The CDR3 protein is CASGLATGNTDTQYF. The CDR3 nucleotides read TGTGCTAGTGGTTTGGCGACAGGTAACACAGATACGCAGTATTTT. J is TRBJ2-3 and V is TRBV12-5, with D possibly matching TRBD1 (6 bases). This CDR3 is 15 amino acids long. Trimming pared 1 base from V and 2 bases from J, leaving 10 bases between. The germline CDR1 and CDR2 sequences are LGHNT and FRNRAP.

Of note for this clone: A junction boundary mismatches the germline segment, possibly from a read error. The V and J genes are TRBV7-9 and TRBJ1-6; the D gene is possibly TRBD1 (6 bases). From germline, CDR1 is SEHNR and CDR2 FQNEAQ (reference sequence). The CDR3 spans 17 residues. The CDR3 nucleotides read TGTCCCAGCAGGTCCAGTACAGGGCCCGCCTATAATTCACCCCTCCACTTT. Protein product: CPSRSSTGPAYNSPLHF.

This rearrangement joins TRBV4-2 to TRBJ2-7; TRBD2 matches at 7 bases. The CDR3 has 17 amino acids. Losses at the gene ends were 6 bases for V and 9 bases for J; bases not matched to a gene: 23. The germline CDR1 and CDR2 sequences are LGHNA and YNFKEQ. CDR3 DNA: TGTGCCAGCAGTCGCTTGGAGAGCGGGGCCAAGGCGGCTCGGCAGTACTTC. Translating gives CASSRLESGAKAARQYF.

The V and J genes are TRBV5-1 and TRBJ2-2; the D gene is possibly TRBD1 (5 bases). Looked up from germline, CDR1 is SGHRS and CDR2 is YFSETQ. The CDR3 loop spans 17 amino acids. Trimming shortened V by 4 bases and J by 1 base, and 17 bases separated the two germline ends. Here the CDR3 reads CASSGPPGHLNTGELFF. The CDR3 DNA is TGCGCCAGCAGCGGGCCCCCCGGACATCTGAACACCGGGGAGCTGTTTTTT.

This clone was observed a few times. This chain's CDR3 is CASRTSGGANTGELFF. The CDR3 region has the DNA TGTGCCAGCAGGACTAGCGGGGGGGCGAACACCGGGGAGCTGTTTTTT. V and J are TRBV6-6 and TRBJ2-2; TRBD2 matches 14 bases. V lost 6 bases to trimming and J lost 0 bases; unmatched junction nucleotides: 0. The germline CDR1 and CDR2 sequences are MNHNY and SVGAGI (reference sequence). The CDR3 is 16 residues long.

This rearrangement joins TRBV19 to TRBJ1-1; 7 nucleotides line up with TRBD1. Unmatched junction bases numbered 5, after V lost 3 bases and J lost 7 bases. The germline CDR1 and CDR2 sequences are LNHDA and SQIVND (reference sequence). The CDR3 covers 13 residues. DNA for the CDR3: TGTGCCAGTAGTATTCCGGGACAGTATGAAGCTTTCTTT. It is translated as CASSIPGQYEAFF.

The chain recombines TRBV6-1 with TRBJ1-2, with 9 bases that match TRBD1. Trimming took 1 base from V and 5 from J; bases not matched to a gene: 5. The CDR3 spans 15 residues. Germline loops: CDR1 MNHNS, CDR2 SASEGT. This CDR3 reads CASSEGPGQGYGYTF. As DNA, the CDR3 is TGTGCCAGCAGTGAAGGGCCAGGACAGGGGTATGGCTACACCTTC.

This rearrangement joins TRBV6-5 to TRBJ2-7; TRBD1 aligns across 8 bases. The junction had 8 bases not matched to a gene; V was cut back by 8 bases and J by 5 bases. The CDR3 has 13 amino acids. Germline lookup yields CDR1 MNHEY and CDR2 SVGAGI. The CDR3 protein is CASLGQGLHEQYF. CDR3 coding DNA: TGTGCCAGCCTCGGACAGGGTCTCCACGAGCAGTACTTC.

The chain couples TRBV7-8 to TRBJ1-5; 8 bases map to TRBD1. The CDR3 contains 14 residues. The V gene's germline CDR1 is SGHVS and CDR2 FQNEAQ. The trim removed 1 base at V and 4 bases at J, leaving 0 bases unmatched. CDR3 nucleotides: TGTGCCAGCAGCTTAGGGACAGGGAATCAGCCCCAGCATTTT. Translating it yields CASSLGTGNQPQHF.

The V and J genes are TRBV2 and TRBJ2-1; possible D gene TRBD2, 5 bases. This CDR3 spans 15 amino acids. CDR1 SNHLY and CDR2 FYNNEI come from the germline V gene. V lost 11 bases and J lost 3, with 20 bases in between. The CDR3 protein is CAGDLETSGYNEQFF. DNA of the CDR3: TGTGCCGGAGATCTAGAAACTAGTGGCTACAATGAGCAGTTCTTC.